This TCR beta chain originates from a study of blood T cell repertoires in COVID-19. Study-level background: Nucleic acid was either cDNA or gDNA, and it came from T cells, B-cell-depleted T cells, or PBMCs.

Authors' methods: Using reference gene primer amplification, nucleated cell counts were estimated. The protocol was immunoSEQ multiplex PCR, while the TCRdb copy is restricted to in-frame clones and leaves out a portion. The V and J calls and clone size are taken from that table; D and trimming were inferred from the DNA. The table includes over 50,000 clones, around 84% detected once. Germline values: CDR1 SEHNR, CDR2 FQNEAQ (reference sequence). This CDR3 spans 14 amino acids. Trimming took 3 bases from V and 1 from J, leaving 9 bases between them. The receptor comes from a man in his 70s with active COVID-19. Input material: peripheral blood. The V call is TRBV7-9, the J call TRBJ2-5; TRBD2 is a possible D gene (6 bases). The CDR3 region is CASSFSGAQETQYF. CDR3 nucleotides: TGTGCCAGCAGCTTTAGCGGCGCCCAAGAGACCCAGTACTTC.